One and the same sample provided the 17 T cell receptor beta chains below, sequenced in a study of identical twins. TCRdb reprocessed the 5' RACE reads via MiXCR and lists one record per CDR3 protein. The repertoire includes 150,000 or so distinct CDR3 sequences, roughly 3.5% of them detected once, and 8% to 8.5% sits in the top ten. Sequences were obtained from memory T cells sorted from blood. The receptors were gathered from a man younger than 30 in good health.

Worth noting for this clonotype: A much larger clonotype is one base distant, so this may be a read error. The V gene is TRBV9, the J gene TRBJ2-7; D is possibly TRBD1 (6 bases). CDR3 length: 15 residues. Germline CDR1 is SGDLS and CDR2 is YYNGEE. Trimming took 2 bases from V and 6 from J, leaving 18 bases between them. CDR3 in amino acids: CASSVTGQTRGEQYF. In DNA form, the CDR3 reads TGTGCCAGCAGCGTCACAGGGCAAACCCGGGGCGAGCAGTACTTC. The whole variable domain, remainder taken from reference TRBV9 and TRBJ2-7, is DSGVTQTPKHLITATGQRVTLRCSPRSGDLSVYWYQQSLDQGLQFLIQYYNGEERAKGNILERFSAQQFPDLHSELNLSSLELGDSALYFCASSVTGQTRGEQYFGPGTRLTVT.

Ten or more counts support this clonotype. The chain has TRBV10-3 and TRBJ1-2; 7 bases align to TRBD1. V lost 4 bases, J lost 7 bases, and 6 bases stayed unmatched. Germline V gene lookup returns CDR1 ENHRY and CDR2 SYGVKD. CDR3 size: 13 residues. CDR3 DNA: TGTGCCATCAGTGGGGACAGCTATCGTGGCTACACCTTC. Amino acids: CAISGDSYRGYTF.

This clonotype was observed at least ten times. The rearrangement uses TRBV12-3 or TRBV12-4 and TRBJ1-2, with 8 positions matching TRBD1. The V and J ends lost 7 bases and 4 bases, in that order; junction bases with no gene match: 11. The CDR3 is 15 amino acids. The CDR3 DNA follows: TGTGCCAGCACCCCAGACAGGGGAAGCGGCTATGGCTACACCTTC. Its protein product is CASTPDRGSGYGYTF.

The sample holds many counts of this clonotype. V and J are TRBV10-2 and TRBJ1-2; D unclear. Trimming removed 4 bases at V and 3 bases at J, with 3 bases between. The CDR3 contains 11 residues. CDR1 WSHSY and CDR2 SAAADI come from the germline V gene. The CDR3 region is CASSGDYGYTF. DNA for the CDR3: TGCGCCAGCAGTGGGGACTATGGCTACACCTTC.

This clonotype was counted ten times or more. The CDR3 does not end in the conserved phenylalanine or tryptophan, so this is likely a read error. It is unclear where the CDR3 begins or ends on the DNA, so no DNA is shown, and the CDR3 is as TCRdb lists it. The chain combines TRBV6-2 or TRBV6-3 with TRBJ2-1; the table assigns TRBD1, which was not confirmed against the DNA. Germline V gene sequence: CDR1 MNHEY, CDR2 SVGEGT. A total of 15 residues make up the CDR3, ends included. CDR3 residues: CASSYSRDRGYLWEI.

This clonotype came up many times. V and J are TRBV4-2 and TRBJ2-3; 10 bases agree with TRBD2. Germline CDR1 and CDR2: LGHNA and YNFKEQ. V gave up 0 bases and J gave up 2 bases; unmatched junction bases: 11. The CDR3 sequence is 19 residues long. The CDR3: CASSQDPLTSGPITDTQYF. The CDR3 DNA reads TGTGCCAGCAGCCAAGATCCCCTGACTAGCGGGCCGATCACAGATACGCAGTATTTT.

This clonotype has at least ten counts. The chain has TRBV11-2 and TRBJ2-3; no definite D call. The germline V and J ends were trimmed by 0 bases and 0 bases, with 7 bases remaining between them. There are 15 residues in the CDR3. Germline V gene data show CDR1 as SGHAT and CDR2 as FQNNGV. CDR3 residues: CASSLDHTSTDTQYF. CDR3 sequence (DNA): TGTGCCAGCAGCTTAGACCACACTAGCACAGATACGCAGTATTTT. Supplemented by reference TRBV11-2 and TRBJ2-3, the full variable domain reads EAGVAQSPRYKIIEKRQSVAFWCNPISGHATLYWYQQILGQGPKLLIQFQNNGVVDDSQLPKDRFSAERLKGVDSTLKIQPAKLEDSAVYLCASSLDHTSTDTQYFGPGTRLTVL.

This clonotype was seen many times. This chain links TRBV10-3 with TRBJ1-1; D ambiguous. The CDR3 loop spans 13 amino acids. Germline CDR1 is ENHRY and CDR2 is SYGVKD. V lost 5 bases to trimming and J lost 1 base, with 8 bases between them. The chain's CDR3 is CAISTQPNTEAFF. CDR3 DNA sequence: TGTGCCATCAGTACACAACCGAACACTGAAGCTTTCTTT.

In its sample, this clonotype was seen a few times. The V gene is TRBV7-6, the J gene TRBJ1-4; TRBD1 might be the D (6 bases). Germline lookup yields CDR1 SGHVS and CDR2 FNYEAQ. Between the trimmed V and J ends, which lost 1 base and 5 bases, there was a span of 11 bases. The CDR3 contains 15 residues. Here the CDR3 reads CASSLGGQLNEKLFF. CDR3 nucleotides: TGTGCCAGCAGCTTAGGAGGACAGTTAAATGAAAAACTGTTTTTT.

This clonotype was counted ten times or more. The chain links TRBV6-1 to TRBJ1-2, with D possibly being TRBD1 (6 bases). V was clipped by 5 bases and J by 8 bases, with 18 bases between them. The length of the CDR3 is 14 residues. In germline, CDR1 is MNHNS, CDR2 SASEGT. The CDR3: CASSQGPTGVGYTF. CDR3 nucleotides: TGTGCCAGCAGTCAGGGGCCTACGGGCGTGGGCTACACCTTC.

This clonotype occurred many times. The CDR3 here is CASSSTISTGELFF. CDR3 nucleotide sequence: TGTGCCAGCAGTTCGACCATCAGTACCGGGGAGCTGTTTTTT. The genes are TRBV12-3 or TRBV12-4 and TRBJ2-2; D remains ambiguous. The CDR3 is 14 residues long. V lost 4 bases and J 5 bases, leaving 11 bases between the germline ends.

The J gene is TRBJ2-5, the V gene TRBV27, with 7 bases aligning to TRBD1. The CDR3 spans 14 residues. The J segment lost 4 bases and the V segment lost 5 bases, leaving 7 bases of the junction unmatched. Germline V gives CDR1 MNHEY, CDR2 SMNVEV (reference sequence). The CDR3 coding sequence is TGTGCCAGCAGTATGGGACAGTTGGGAGAGACCCAGTACTTC. Protein sequence: CASSMGQLGETQYF.

This clonotype was observed at least ten times. The V gene is TRBV5-1, the J gene TRBJ2-2; D ambiguous. Germline V gene lookup returns CDR1 SGHRS and CDR2 YFSETQ. The CDR3 has 13 amino acids. V gave up 4 bases and J gave up 11 bases, with 15 bases separating them. The CDR3 loop is CASSTSTLGELFF. DNA for the CDR3: TGCGCCAGCAGCACCTCGACTCTCGGAGAGCTGTTTTTT.

This clonotype was found many times. The CDR3 DNA is TGTGCCAGCAGCCCCCGGACTCTTCTCATCCATGAGCAGTTCTTC. The encoded protein is CASSPRTLLIHEQFF. The chain is built from TRBV9 and TRBJ2-1; D may be TRBD2 (5 bases). Trimming shortened V by 4 bases and J by 8 bases, and 19 bases separated the two germline ends. There are 15 residues in the CDR3. Germline assignment: CDR1 SGDLS and CDR2 YYNGEE.

This clonotype has at least ten counts. This chain joins TRBV11-2 and TRBJ1-5; D is uncertain. Trimming took 5 bases from V and 3 from J, leaving 8 bases between them. The CDR3 is 13 residues long. Germline loops: CDR1 SGHAT, CDR2 FQNNGV. The CDR3 reads CASSPDLNQPQHF. CDR3 bases: TGTGCCAGCAGCCCAGACCTCAATCAGCCCCAGCATTTT. Complete variable domain (other parts from reference TRBV11-2 and TRBJ1-5): EAGVAQSPRYKIIEKRQSVAFWCNPISGHATLYWYQQILGQGPKLLIQFQNNGVVDDSQLPKDRFSAERLKGVDSTLKIQPAKLEDSAVYLCASSPDLNQPQHFGDGTRLSIL.

This clonotype was seen many times. This chain links TRBV20-1 with TRBJ2-7; the D is unclear. Germline V gene data show CDR1 as DFQATT and CDR2 as SNEGSKA (reference sequence). The CDR3 has 11 residues. With 2 bases removed from V and 2 bases from J, the gap between germline ends came to 4 bases. CDR3 bases: TGCAGTGCTAGATTGCCCTACGAGCAGTACTTC. Its protein product is CSARLPYEQYF.

In this sample, this clonotype turned up many times. The CDR3 here is CASSWVGSYNEQFF. The CDR3 nucleotides read TGTGCCAGCAGCTGGGTAGGATCCTACAATGAGCAGTTCTTC. This chain joins TRBV5-6 and TRBJ2-1; D is ambiguous. CDR3 length: 14 residues. Between the trimmed V and J ends, which lost 3 bases and 1 base, there was a span of 8 bases. Looked up from germline, CDR1 is SGHDT and CDR2 is YYEEEE.